This passage covers 24 T cell receptor beta chains from one sample sequenced in a study of response to subunit inactivated influenza vaccine. TCRdb used MiXCR to reprocess the RT-PCR reads, holding one entry per CDR3 protein. The sample has roughly 540,000 distinct CDR3 sequences, 20% to 25% seen once; the top ten hold 2.8%. The same sample was also used in a study of T cells expressing NK-cell markers. This second study notes: The TCR beta cDNA came from 5'RACE template switching with UMIs.

This material consisted of CD4+ T cells sorted from PBMCs, taken approximately 13 days after vaccination. The receptors shown here come from a man between 50 and 59 years old who received an inactivated influenza vaccine.

This chain links TRBV10-3 with TRBJ2-1; D is ambiguous. The CDR3 spans 12 residues. Germline V gene data show CDR1 as ENHRY and CDR2 as SYGVKD. Trimming stripped 4 bases from V and 12 bases from J, with 13 bases between. The DNA for the CDR3 is TGTGCCATCAGTGGAACGGGCGAAGGGCAGTTCTTC. Its translation: CAISGTGEGQFF.

This chain links TRBV6-2 or TRBV6-3 with TRBJ2-5; 7 bases match TRBD1. Germline CDR1 reads MNHEY; CDR2 reads SVGEGT. This CDR3 contains 16 residues. J was trimmed by 2 bases and V by 2 bases; bases with no gene match: 8. CDR3 sequence (DNA): TGTGCCAGCAGTTACGCGATAGGGGGCTTTCAAGAGACCCAGTACTTC. It is translated as CASSYAIGGFQETQYF.

This clonotype was detected only a few times. V gene TRBV4-1 combines with J gene TRBJ2-7; 8 positions agree with TRBD1. Germline CDR1 and CDR2: MGHRA and YSYEKL. The CDR3 has 16 residues. Trimming removed 1 base from V and 6 bases from J; junction bases left unmatched: 11. The CDR3 sequence: CASSQVTGVAELEQYF. In nucleotides, the CDR3 is TGCGCCAGCAGCCAAGTGACAGGGGTGGCCGAGCTCGAGCAGTACTTC.

The chain's CDR3 is CASGMTGHYEQYF. In DNA, the CDR3 is TGTGCCAGCGGAATGACAGGACACTACGAGCAGTACTTC. V gene TRBV6-1 combines with J gene TRBJ2-7, with D possibly matching TRBD1 (6 bases). V was clipped by 8 bases and J by 3 bases, with 14 bases between them. The germline V gene encodes CDR1 MNHNS and CDR2 SASEGT. This CDR3 contains 13 residues.

The chain joins TRBV7-2 to TRBJ2-3, with 9 bases lining up with TRBD2. The length of the CDR3 is 16 residues. Germline loops: CDR1 SGHTA, CDR2 FQGNSA. Losses at the gene ends were 1 base for V and 2 bases for J; bases not matched to a gene: 4. CDR3 nucleotide sequence: TGTGCCAGCAGCTTAGGTCTAGCGGGACACACAGATACGCAGTATTTT. Translated: CASSLGLAGHTDTQYF.

V is TRBV29-1 and J is TRBJ2-3, with TRBD2 identical over 12 bases. The CDR3 totals 14 residues. The V gene end was trimmed by 4 bases and the J gene end by 2 bases; junction bases not matched to a gene: 1. Per the germline V gene, CDR1 is SQVTM and CDR2 is ANQGSEA. The CDR3 reads CSVGLAGDTDTQYF. The CDR3 region has the DNA TGCAGCGTTGGACTAGCGGGGGACACAGATACGCAGTATTTT.

V usage is TRBV10-3 and J usage is TRBJ2-7; D may be TRBD1 (5 bases). Germline V CDR1 and CDR2: ENHRY, SYGVKD. CDR3 size: 11 residues. CDR3 residues: CGIGSGYEQYF. The CDR3 DNA reads as TGTGGCATTGGTTCAGGGTACGAGCAGTACTTC.

This clonotype was seen more than once but under ten times. CDR3: CASSPQGQAYNSPLHF. The CDR3 nucleotides read TGTGCCAGCTCACCACAGGGACAAGCTTATAATTCACCCCTCCACTTT. The genes are TRBV18 and TRBJ1-6; D may be TRBD1 (6 bases). Deletions cut 1 base from V and 4 bases from J, with 11 bases between. The CDR3 runs to 16 residues. CDR1 is KGHSH and CDR2 is LQKENI in the germline V gene.

This clonotype was counted only a few times. J is TRBJ2-5 and V is TRBV6-1; no definite D call. V gave up 1 base and J gave up 5 bases, with 11 bases separating them. This CDR3 is 14 amino acids long. Germline assignment: CDR1 MNHNS and CDR2 SASEGT. Here the CDR3 DNA reads TGTGCCAGCAGTGAAGTAATAGATTCGGAGACCCAGTACTTC. Translating it yields CASSEVIDSETQYF.

The rearrangement joins TRBV12-3 or TRBV12-4 to TRBJ2-3, with TRBD1 as a possible D gene (5 bases). The CDR3 has 16 amino acids. V lost 5 bases, J lost 1 base, and 16 bases lay in between. The CDR3 nucleotides are TGTGCCAGCAGTCCGACAGACCTAACAGGCACAGATACGCAGTATTTT. It translates to CASSPTDLTGTDTQYF.

The rearrangement uses TRBV5-1 and TRBJ2-7; no firm D call. Germline V gives CDR1 SGHRS, CDR2 YFSETQ. This CDR3 spans 13 amino acids. Deletions cut 4 bases from V and 3 bases from J, with 11 bases between. The CDR3 DNA sequence: TGCGCCAGCAGCATTGGACCGCGCTACGAGCAGTACTTC. Its translation: CASSIGPRYEQYF. Drawing the rest from reference TRBV5-1 and TRBJ2-7, the complete variable domain is KAGVTQTPRYLIKTRGQQVTLSCSPISGHRSVSWYQQTPGQGLQFLFEYFSETQRNKGNFPGRFSGRQFSNSRSEMNVSTLELGDSALYLCASSIGPRYEQYFGPGTRLTVT.

This chain uses TRBV15 with TRBJ1-1; D gene uncertain. Trimming shortened V by 2 bases and J by 2 bases, and 6 bases separated the two germline ends. In germline, CDR1 is LNHNV, CDR2 YYDKDF (reference sequence). The CDR3 loop spans 13 amino acids. CDR3: CATSRQINTEAFF. CDR3 DNA sequence: TGTGCCACCAGCAGACAGATTAACACTGAAGCTTTCTTT.

J is TRBJ2-2 and V is TRBV27; D ambiguous. The V and J ends lost 5 bases and 4 bases respectively, with 8 bases between them. The CDR3 contains 13 residues. Germline V lookup: CDR1 MNHEY, CDR2 SMNVEV (reference sequence). The CDR3 DNA reads as TGTGCCAGCAGTGCGCAGTCCACCGGGGAGCTGTTTTTT. Translating it yields CASSAQSTGELFF.

This clonotype was found a few times. The V call is TRBV6-2 or TRBV6-3, the J call TRBJ2-5; D not resolved. Trimming took 8 bases from V and 5 from J, leaving 9 bases between them. The CDR3 extends over 11 amino acids. Germline V CDR1 and CDR2: MNHEY, SVGEGT. The CDR3 region is CASGSVETQYF. DNA for the CDR3: TGTGCCAGCGGTTCGGTTGAGACCCAGTACTTC.

The table lists this clonotype with a few counts. The CDR3 protein is CASSARGQGSNQPQHF. For the CDR3, the DNA is TGTGCCAGCAGTGCTAGGGGACAGGGAAGCAATCAGCCCCAGCATTTT. V usage is TRBV6-1 and J usage is TRBJ1-5; TRBD1 matches at 9 bases. The junction had 5 bases not matched to a gene; V was cut back by 4 bases and J by 1 base. Per germline, CDR1 MNHNS and CDR2 SASEGT. The CDR3 spans 16 residues.

This sequence joins TRBV3-1 and TRBJ1-1, with a tentative D call TRBD1 (5 bases). CDR3 size: 13 residues. V dropped 2 bases and J dropped 9 bases, with 13 bases sitting between them. Germline CDR1 is LGHDT and CDR2 is YNNKEL (reference sequence). The CDR3 loop reads CASSQSRSGKAFF. The CDR3 DNA sequence: TGTGCCAGCAGCCAATCGAGGTCAGGGAAAGCTTTCTTT.

This clonotype turned up a few times. V and J are TRBV30 and TRBJ1-1; D may be TRBD1 (6 bases). V lost 0 bases and J lost 4, with 9 bases in between. Germline V gene lookup returns CDR1 GTSNPN and CDR2 SVGIG (reference sequence). CDR3 size: 13 residues. CDR3 nucleotide sequence: TGTGCCTGGAGTGTGAACAGGGTCACTGAAGCTTTCTTT. This sequence encodes CAWSVNRVTEAFF.

The chain recombines TRBV18 with TRBJ1-1; D perhaps matches TRBD1 (5 bases). There are 14 residues in the CDR3. Germline assignment: CDR1 KGHSH and CDR2 LQKENI. Trimming stripped 2 bases from V and 4 bases from J, with 11 bases between. The CDR3 here is CASSPSAGTTEAFF. For the CDR3, the DNA is TGTGCCAGCTCACCATCCGCAGGGACCACTGAAGCTTTCTTT.

This clonotype appeared a few times. The chain is built from TRBV12-3 or TRBV12-4 and TRBJ1-2; maybe TRBD1 (6 bases). The CDR3 sequence is 13 residues long. Between the trimmed V and J ends, which lost 6 bases and 6 bases, there was a span of 14 bases. CDR3 residues: CASRQTGHHGYTF. The CDR3 DNA follows: TGTGCCAGCAGACAAACAGGGCATCATGGCTACACCTTC.

V gene TRBV5-1 combines with J gene TRBJ2-3; D is uncertain. V dropped 0 bases and J dropped 0 bases, with 11 bases sitting between them. CDR1 and CDR2 (germline): SGHRS, YFSETQ. The CDR3 spans 16 residues. DNA for the CDR3: TGCGCCAGCAGCTTGGAAAGGCCAGCTAGCACAGATACGCAGTATTTT. Its protein is CASSLERPASTDTQYF. Variable domain in full (rest from reference TRBV5-1 and TRBJ2-3): KAGVTQTPRYLIKTRGQQVTLSCSPISGHRSVSWYQQTPGQGLQFLFEYFSETQRNKGNFPGRFSGRQFSNSRSEMNVSTLELGDSALYLCASSLERPASTDTQYFGPGTRLTVL.

In this sample, this clonotype turned up many times. The CDR3: CASSPTTGGEAFF. CDR3 sequence (DNA): TGTGCCAGCAGTCCGACTACAGGGGGTGAAGCTTTCTTT. The chain carries TRBV12-3 or TRBV12-4 and TRBJ1-1, with 8 bases fitting TRBD1. CDR3 length equals 13 residues. The J segment lost 7 bases and the V segment lost 5 bases, leaving 6 bases of the junction unmatched.

This clonotype was recorded a few times. This rearrangement joins TRBV12-2 to TRBJ1-1; no check of the table's D call, TRBD1, against the DNA was made. TRBV12-2 is shown as a pseudogene. The CDR3 consists of 15 residues. The CDR3 nucleotides are TGTGCAAGTCGCTTCACGACAGGTATGAACACTGAAGCTTTCTTT. This sequence encodes CASRFTTGMNTEAFF.

The chain employs TRBV4-3 and TRBJ2-5; 9 bases align to TRBD2. The CDR3 consists of 17 residues. The J segment lost 5 bases and the V segment lost 0 bases, leaving 10 bases of the junction unmatched. Germline V CDR1 and CDR2: LGHNA, YSLEER. The CDR3 spells CASSQDFGGGARETQYF. In nucleotides, the CDR3 is TGCGCCAGCAGCCAAGATTTTGGCGGGGGGGCGCGGGAGACCCAGTACTTC.

CDR3 DNA: TGTGCCAGCGGACAGGGGGCGCGAGAGCAGTACTTC. Protein: CASGQGAREQYF. The chain recombines TRBV12-3 or TRBV12-4 with TRBJ2-7, with 11 bases identical to TRBD1. The V and J ends lost 8 bases and 7 bases, in that order; junction bases with no gene match: 4. The CDR3 loop spans 12 amino acids.